The next 2 T cell receptor beta chains were all read from a single sample in a study of radiation and T cells in renal cell carcinoma. Clones were read by immunoSEQ multiplex PCR, and TCRdb kept only the in-frame ones, dropping some. The data show about 140,000 clones, roughly 90% seen once. Time point of the sample: blood 4 weeks post-SBRT, at nephrectomy. Stated treatment: 15 Gy SBRT to primary tumor, nephrectomy 4 weeks later. The source was blood, collected from a patient whose treatment included radiotherapy and nephrectomy. The source is a woman aged 45-60 years with renal cell carcinoma.

The chain recombines TRBV11-2 with TRBJ2-7; D is possibly TRBD2 (7 bases). Germline V gene lookup returns CDR1 SGHAT and CDR2 FQNNGV. Trimming cost V 6 bases and J 1 base, with 16 bases left between them. The CDR3 length is 15 residues. In DNA form, the CDR3 reads TGTGCCAGCAGGAAAGGGGGGGCGCTATCCTACGAGCAGTACTTC. Its translation: CASRKGGALSYEQYF.

The rearrangement uses TRBV7-3 and TRBJ1-2; D perhaps matches TRBD1 (6 bases). The CDR3 has 13 residues. Germline loops: CDR1 SGHTA, CDR2 FQGTGA. Trimming removed 3 bases from V and 6 bases from J, with 11 bases in between. The CDR3 is CASSLGSGDGYTF. CDR3 nucleotide sequence: TGTGCCAGCAGCTTGGGTTCAGGGGATGGCTACACCTTC.